Below, one T cell receptor (beta chain) is given with its context. Its antigen is not yet known. Qualities for individual bases were not recorded, and no much larger clone is one base off. Enrolling through a virtual design, the prospective study's participants ranged in age from roughly 18 to 89 years and lived across more than 20 United States geographic areas. In the prospective study, cohorts were assigned on the basis of participant-reported clinical history obtained from a screening survey and a study questionnaire. Exposed participants had been in contact with someone with a PCR-confirmed or clinician-diagnosed COVID-19 case within 2 weeks of study entry. In the prospective study, whole blood, serum and a nasopharyngeal or oropharyngeal swab were collected from each participant by mobile phlebotomists. Participants in the prospective study had the option to provide additional blood draws and questionnaires over a 2-month period. Prospective study blood samples were shipped either frozen or at room temperature before DNA extraction.

TCRbeta CDR3 regions were amplified from genomic DNA by means of the immunoSEQ Assay, a bias-controlled multiplex PCR. From the authors' description of their analysis: Nucleated cell counts per sample were estimated from amplification of reference gene primers within the assay. Sequence reads were collapsed and filtered to measure the absolute abundance of every unique TCRbeta CDR3 rearrangement. Productive Simpson clonality was computed per sample as the square root of Simpson's diversity index over productive rearrangements. TCRdb mirrors the immuneACCESS table, restricted to in-frame sequences. Some clones are absent from its copies; in checked studies, under half trace to an unresolved V gene, and the reason for the others is unknown. That table supplies the V and J calls and clone size; D and trimming were determined from the DNA. The sample table shows about 430,000 clones, and about 88% are seen once. The ten biggest clones cover roughly 1.4% of the sample.

These data originate in a study of blood T cell repertoires in COVID-19 (dated by TCRdb to about 2020). Broadly, across the study: Samples covering the acute and convalescent phases of COVID-19 were provided by collaborators in the United States, Italy and Spain. The prospective study material was composed of cDNA or gDNA derived from T cells, B-cell-depleted T cells, or PBMCs. Subjects who had been exposed to COVID-19, were actively infected with it, or had recovered from it provided the deeply sampled blood TCRbeta repertoires that made up the dataset. The repertoires were released in a freely available public database meant as a resource for research on the immune response to SARS-CoV-2. Samples came from the ongoing ImmuneRACE study (first 160 participants) plus 1,254 subjects from 6 global collaborators. A de-identified subject ID, COVID-19 status, age in years and sex were almost always included in the sample metadata. HLA class I and class II types, where available, came from metadata supplied by the sample provider rather than from assay-based typing. Here is what the overall study found, with its caveats: Clinical and demographic metadata were provided uncurated, with the amount varying by source and participant.

As encoded in the germline V gene, CDR1 is SGDLS while CDR2 is YYNGEE. There are 16 amino acids in the CDR3, from cysteine to phenylalanine inclusive. Only the CDR3 part of the read is kept: 48 bases, read in frame from the first base. The V and J ends are trimmed by 0 bases and 0 bases, leaving 10 bases between them. The sequencing sample was made of PBMCs or T cells enriched from blood (not recorded which). The sequence is built from TRBV9 and TRBJ1-3, with the D segment identity uncertain. This TCR was recovered from a woman under 30 who had been exposed to COVID-19. The bases read TGTGCCAGCAGCGTAGAGGTAGGACTCTCTGGAAACACCATATATTTT. The resulting protein is CASSVEVGLSGNTIYF.